Listed below are T cell receptor beta chains from one sample, sequenced in a study of T-cell reconstitution after alpha-beta-depleted transplantation in children. TCRdb reanalysed the PCR reads using MiXCR and keeps one entry per CDR3 protein. The sample yields about 420,000 distinct CDR3 sequences, around 9.9% seen once. Specimen: PBMCs from the stem cell graft donor, collected from the stem cell graft. The receptors stem from a human donor who donated a stem cell graft to a child with acute myeloid leukemia. Both conserved end residues are part of each CDR3. A D gene is named only where the DNA matches it firmly. Clone size, where shown, is once, few, many, or a class for clones that have expanded.

size,D,V,J,DNA,CDR3
.,.,TRBV12-3/TRBV12-4,TRBJ2-1,TGTGCCAGCAGACCCCGGACTGGTCTTGAGCAGTTCTTC,CASRPRTGLEQFF
many,.,TRBV12-3/TRBV12-4,TRBJ2-3,TGTGCCAGCAGCCCCGACAGCACAGATACGCAGTATTTT,CASSPDSTDTQYF
few,TRBD2,TRBV10-3,TRBJ2-4,TGTGCCATCGGGGGGGTACAAAACATTCAGTACTTC,CAIGGVQNIQYF
.,TRBD2,TRBV18,TRBJ2-1,TGTGCCAGCTCACCTATTTCCGGGACTAGCTCCTACAATGAGCAGTTCTTC,CASSPISGTSSYNEQFF
many,TRBD1,TRBV6-5,TRBJ2-7,TGTGCCAGCAGCCTCACCGACAGGGACCTCTACGAGCAGTACTTC,CASSLTDRDLYEQYF
.,.,TRBV21-1,TRBJ2-1,TGTGCCAGCAGCAAAGTGGGGGAAGACAATGAGCAGTTCTTC,CASSKVGEDNEQFF
.,.,TRBV6-5,TRBJ1-4,TGTGCCAGCAGTTACTCGATCAGTAGGGAAAAACTGTTTTTT,CASSYSISREKLFF
few,.,TRBV6-1,TRBJ1-2,TGTGCCAGCAGTGAGGGGACAAATCTCTATGGCTACACCTTC,CASSEGTNLYGYTF
few,.,TRBV4-3,TRBJ2-1,TGCGCCAGCAGTCCAAGGGTCCCTAGCTTCAATGAGCAGTTCTTC,CASSPRVPSFNEQFF
few,.,TRBV20-1,TRBJ1-3,TGCAGTGCTAGAGGGGAGACGAGCTCTGGAAACACCATATATTTT,CSARGETSSGNTIYF
few,TRBD1,TRBV7-2,TRBJ2-5,TGTGCCAGCAGCTTCCCGGGACAGGGACCAGCGCGGGAGACCCAGTACTTC,CASSFPGQGPARETQYF
many,.,TRBV12-3/TRBV12-4,TRBJ2-3,TGTGCCAGCAGTCCCTCTGGGGGAGGCCGCGATACGCAGTATTTT,CASSPSGGGRDTQYF
.,.,TRBV4-1,TRBJ2-5,TGCGCCAGCAGCGTGCGCCCCGGTGGAGAGACCCAGTACTTC,CASSVRPGGETQYF
.,TRBD2,TRBV20-1,TRBJ2-7,TGCAGTGCTACCCCAATGGGACTAGCGGGAAACGAGCAGTACTTC,CSATPMGLAGNEQYF
once,TRBD2,TRBV11-2,TRBJ2-5,TGTGCCAGCAGCTTATATCGTTTGGGACTAGCGGAGGAGACCCAGTACTTC,CASSLYRLGLAEETQYF
many,.,TRBV25-1,TRBJ2-5,TGTGCCAGCAGTGAAAGGGCAGTCCAAGAGACCCAGTACTTC,CASSERAVQETQYF
.,TRBD2,TRBV5-1,TRBJ2-1,TGCGCCAGCAGCTGGGCTAGCGGGTCCCCTGAGCAGTTCTTC,CASSWASGSPEQFF
.,.,TRBV15,TRBJ2-3,TGTGCCACCAGCAGAGATCGGGGGGCATCCACAGATACGCAGTATTTT,CATSRDRGASTDTQYF
few,.,TRBV7-3,TRBJ2-1,TGTGCCAGCAGCTCCGGGGCCGATGAGCAGTTCTTC,CASSSGADEQFF
few,TRBD2,TRBV5-1,TRBJ2-4,TGCGCCAGCAGCTTGGAAGCGCCGGCGGGGGACATTCAGTACTTC,CASSLEAPAGDIQYF
few,TRBD1,TRBV7-9,TRBJ2-2,TGTGCCATTTCACCTACTCGGGACAGCAACACCGGGGAGCTGTTTTTT,CAISPTRDSNTGELFF
.,TRBD2,TRBV20-1,TRBJ2-1,TGCAGTGCTAGAGTAGCGGGAGGGCCGTGGGAGCAGTTCTTC,CSARVAGGPWEQFF
few,TRBD1,TRBV20-1,TRBJ1-5,TGCAGTGCCCAGGGACAGGATTATCAGCCCCAGCATTTT,CSAQGQDYQPQHF
few,.,TRBV7-9,TRBJ2-4,TGTGCCAGCAGCTTAAACGCAGGGGAGGCCAAAAACATTCAGTACTTC,CASSLNAGEAKNIQYF
many,.,TRBV5-1,TRBJ2-2,TGCGCCAGCAGCCCCCGGGAAGGGGGAACCGGGGAGCTGTTTTTT,CASSPREGGTGELFF
few,.,TRBV15,TRBJ2-3,TGTGCCACCAGCAGGGAACAGGGCGGGTCTAGCACAGATACGCAGTATTTT,CATSREQGGSSTDTQYF
medium-sized,TRBD2,TRBV5-1,TRBJ2-3,TGCGCCAGCAGCTTTGGACTAGCGGGGGCCTCAGATACGCAGTATTTT,CASSFGLAGASDTQYF
many,TRBD2,TRBV9,TRBJ2-3,TGTGCCAGCACGGGGGGTGATACGCAGTATTTT,CASTGGDTQYF
.,TRBD1,TRBV7-2,TRBJ1-1,TGTGCCAGCAGCTTTATACACCGGGACAGGGCTGAAGCTTTCTTT,CASSFIHRDRAEAFF
few,TRBD1,TRBV14,TRBJ2-7,TGTGCCAGCAGCCTACGGACAGGGAAAAGCTCCTACGAGCAGTACTTC,CASSLRTGKSSYEQYF
.,.,TRBV7-2,TRBJ2-6,TGTGCCAGCAGCTTAGGGGTGACGGGGTCTGGGGCCAACGTCCTGACTTTC,CASSLGVTGSGANVLTF
few,.,TRBV6-1,TRBJ2-3,TGTGCCAGCAGACCCCCCGATGGAGGTACGCAGTATTTT,CASRPPDGGTQYF
few,.,TRBV20-1,TRBJ2-6,TGCAGTGCTAGCGCTGGGGCCAACGTCCTGACTTTC,CSASAGANVLTF
many,.,TRBV7-8,TRBJ1-4,TGTGCCAGCAGTATACTCAGGACAACTAATGAAAAACTGTTTTTT,CASSILRTTNEKLFF
.,.,TRBV5-1,TRBJ2-5,TGCGCCAGCAGAGTGTCGGGCGAGACCCAGTACTTC,CASRVSGETQYF
.,TRBD2,TRBV7-2,TRBJ2-2,TGTGCCAGCAGTTCCGGGACTAGCGTCGACACCGGGGAGCTGTTTTTT,CASSSGTSVDTGELFF
.,.,TRBV7-2,TRBJ2-2,TGTGCCAGCAGCTCCTGGGGGCTTACCGGGGAGCTGTTTTTT,CASSSWGLTGELFF
.,.,TRBV25-1,TRBJ2-7,TGTGCCAGCAGGGTCCAGGTCCAGAGCTCCTACGAGCAGTACTTC,CASRVQVQSSYEQYF
few,.,TRBV7-8,TRBJ2-7,TGTGCCAGCAGGGCGGGGCGGGATGAATACTACGAGCAGTACTTC,CASRAGRDEYYEQYF
few,.,TRBV21-1,TRBJ1-5,TGTGCCAGCAGCAATTACCCCACGGATCAGCCCCAGCATTTT,CASSNYPTDQPQHF
few,.,TRBV6-6,TRBJ2-3,TGTGCCAGCGGGTCCCCCAACGTAGATACGCAGTATTTT,CASGSPNVDTQYF